This record looks at one T cell receptor beta chain sequence and its context. Germline V gene sequence: CDR1 SGHNT, CDR2 YYREEE (reference sequence). This CDR3 has 14 residues. V lost 5 bases, J lost 0 bases, and 9 bases lay in between. In the original analysis: Amplification with reference gene primers provided the estimates of nucleated cell counts. Assay used: immunoSEQ multiplex PCR; TCRdb lists only in-frame clones, some missing. For V, J and clone size, that table is used; D and trimming come from the DNA. The repertoire consists of over 60,000 clones, with around 76% occurring once and the leading ten covering around a sixth. The data are from a study of blood T cell repertoires in COVID-19. Study context: Collection of acute and convalescent COVID-19 samples took place in the United States, Italy and Spain. In each case, the material was cDNA or gDNA derived from T cells, B-cell-depleted T cells, or PBMCs.

The chain has TRBV5-4 and TRBJ1-3, with a weak D call TRBD1 (6 bases). This TCR was recovered from a human donor in a cohort sampled during active COVID-19. Sequencing was done on a sample of peripheral blood. In DNA form, the CDR3 reads TGTGCCAGCAGAGACAGGAGCTCTGGAAACACCATATATTTT. It codes for CASRDRSSGNTIYF.